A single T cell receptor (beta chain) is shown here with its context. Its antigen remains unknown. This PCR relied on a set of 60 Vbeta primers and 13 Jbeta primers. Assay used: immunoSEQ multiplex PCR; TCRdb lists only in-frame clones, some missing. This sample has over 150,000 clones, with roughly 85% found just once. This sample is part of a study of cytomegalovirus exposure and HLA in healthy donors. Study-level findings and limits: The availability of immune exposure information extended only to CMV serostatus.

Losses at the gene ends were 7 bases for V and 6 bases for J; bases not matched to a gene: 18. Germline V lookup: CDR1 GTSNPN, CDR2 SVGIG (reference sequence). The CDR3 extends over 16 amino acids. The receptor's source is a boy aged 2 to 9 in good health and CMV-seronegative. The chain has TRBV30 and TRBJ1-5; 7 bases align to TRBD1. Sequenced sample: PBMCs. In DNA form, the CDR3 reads TGTGCCTACGGGCCGGGACAGATGAAAACGGGTCAGCCCCAGCATTTT. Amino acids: CAYGPGQMKTGQPQHF. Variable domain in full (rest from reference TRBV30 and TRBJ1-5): SQTIHQWPATLVQPVGSPLSLECTVEGTSNPNLYWYRQAAGRGLQLLFYSVGIGQISSEVPQNLSASRPQDRQFILSSKKLLLSDSGFYLCAYGPGQMKTGQPQHFGDGTRLSIL.